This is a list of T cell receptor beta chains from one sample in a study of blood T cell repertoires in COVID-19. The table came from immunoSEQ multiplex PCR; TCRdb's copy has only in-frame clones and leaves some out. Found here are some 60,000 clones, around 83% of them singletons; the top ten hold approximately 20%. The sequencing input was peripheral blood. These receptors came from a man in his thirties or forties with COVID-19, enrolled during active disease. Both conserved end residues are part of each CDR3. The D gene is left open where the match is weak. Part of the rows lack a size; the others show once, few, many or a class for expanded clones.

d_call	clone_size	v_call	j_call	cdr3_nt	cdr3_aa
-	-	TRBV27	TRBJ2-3	TGTGCCAGCAGTCCGAAGCAGGACAGTTATACGCAGTATTTT	CASSPKQDSYTQYF
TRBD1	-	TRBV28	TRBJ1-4	TGTGCCAGCAGTAGTCCCGGGACAGGGGACGAAAAACTGTTTTTT	CASSSPGTGDEKLFF
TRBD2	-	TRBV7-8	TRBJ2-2	TGTGCCAGCAGCCCCCCCGGACTAGCGGGAGGGACCGGGGAGCTGTTTTTT	CASSPPGLAGGTGELFF
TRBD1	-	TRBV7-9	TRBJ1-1	TGTGCCAGCAGCTTAGGGGACAGGGTGAACACTGAAGCTTTCTTT	CASSLGDRVNTEAFF
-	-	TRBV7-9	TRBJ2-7	TGTGCCAGCAGCTTAGGACTCACAACTAGCTACGAGCAGTACTTC	CASSLGLTTSYEQYF
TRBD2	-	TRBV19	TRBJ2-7	TGTGCCAGTAGTAGAATAGCGGGTGGTAACTCCTACGAGCAGTACTTC	CASSRIAGGNSYEQYF
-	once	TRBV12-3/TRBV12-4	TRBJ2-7	TGTGCCAGCAGTTTAGTCCTCTACGAGCAGTACTTC	CASSLVLYEQYF
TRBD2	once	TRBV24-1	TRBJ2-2	TGTGCCACCAGTGTCTCCGAGACTAGCGGGAGCCGAAGGTTCGGGGAGCTGTTTTTT	CATSVSETSGSRRFGELFF
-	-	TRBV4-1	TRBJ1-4	TGCGCCAGCAGCCAAGCATGGACCGGGGATGAAAAACTGTTTTTT	CASSQAWTGDEKLFF
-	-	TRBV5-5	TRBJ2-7	TGTGCCAGCAGCTTGTTCAACTACGAGCAGTACTTC	CASSLFNYEQYF
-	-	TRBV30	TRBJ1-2	TGTGCCTGGAGTGGTCAGGGGATCTATGGCTACACCTTC	CAWSGQGIYGYTF
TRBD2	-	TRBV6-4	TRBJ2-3	TGTGCCAACAGTGAGGGGACTAGCGGCACAGATACGCAGTATTTT	CANSEGTSGTDTQYF
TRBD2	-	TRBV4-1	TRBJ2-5	TGCGCCAGCAGCCAGGGAGGGACCGAGACCCAGTACTTC	CASSQGGTETQYF
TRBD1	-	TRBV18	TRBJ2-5	TGTGCCAGCTCATCTCCGGGACAGGGGAAAGAGACCCAGTACTTC	CASSSPGQGKETQYF
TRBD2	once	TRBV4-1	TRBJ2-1	TGCGCCAGCAGCCAAGAGGATAGCGGGGGGTACAATGAGCAGTTCTTC	CASSQEDSGGYNEQFF
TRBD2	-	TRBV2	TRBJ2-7	TGTGCCAGCAGTGACCCTAGCGGGAGAAATCTAGGCCACGAGCAGTACTTC	CASSDPSGRNLGHEQYF
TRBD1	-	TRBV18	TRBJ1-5	TGTGCCAGCTCACGCTCGACAGGGAATAGCAATCAGCCCCAGCATTTT	CASSRSTGNSNQPQHF
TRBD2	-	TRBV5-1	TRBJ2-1	TGCGCCAGCAGCCCAGGAATAGGGACTAGCGGGAGGCCTGAGCAGTTCTTC	CASSPGIGTSGRPEQFF
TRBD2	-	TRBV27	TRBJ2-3	TGTGCCAGCAGCCGAGGACTAGCGGGAGCCTACACAGATACGCAGTATTTT	CASSRGLAGAYTDTQYF
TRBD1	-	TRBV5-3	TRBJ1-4	TGTGCCAGAACCCTAGGCAGGACAGGGGGCGCGGATACTAATGAAAAACTGTTTTTT	CARTLGRTGGADTNEKLFF
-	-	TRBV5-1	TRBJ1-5	TGCGCCAGCAGCTTGGCCGAACGGGGGGGAAGTCAGCCCCAGCATTTT	CASSLAERGGSQPQHF
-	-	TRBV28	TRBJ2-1	TGTGCCAGCAGTCCCCTAATCTGGGGGCGCACCAATGAGCAGTTCTTC	CASSPLIWGRTNEQFF
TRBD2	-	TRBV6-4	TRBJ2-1	TGTGCCAGCAGTCCTTCTAGCGGGAGGGCCGCTGAGCAGTTCTTC	CASSPSSGRAAEQFF
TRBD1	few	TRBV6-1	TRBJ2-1	TGTGCCAGCAGTGAATACGACAGGGCCGCCTACAATGAGCAGTTCTTC	CASSEYDRAAYNEQFF
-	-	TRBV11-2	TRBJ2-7	TGTGCCAGCAGCTTACTACTAGCCCGGAGCTCCTACGAGCAGTACTTC	CASSLLLARSSYEQYF
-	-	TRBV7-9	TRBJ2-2	TGTGCCAGCAGCCGGGGGACCGGGGAGCTGTTTTTT	CASSRGTGELFF
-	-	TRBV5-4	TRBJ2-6	TGTGCCAGCAGCTCCTACCCTAGTCCCTCTGGGGCCAACGTCCTGACTTTC	CASSSYPSPSGANVLTF
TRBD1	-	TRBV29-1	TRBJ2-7	TGCAGCGTCATCCTGACAGGGAAGGGGCACTACGAGCAGTACTTC	CSVILTGKGHYEQYF
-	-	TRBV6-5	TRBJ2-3	TGTGCCAGCAGCCAAAGCCACACAGATACGCAGTATTTT	CASSQSHTDTQYF
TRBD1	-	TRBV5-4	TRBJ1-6	TGTGCCAGCAGCTTGGTCGGGACAGGGAATTCACCCCTCCACTTT	CASSLVGTGNSPLHF
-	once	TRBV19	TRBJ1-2	TGTGCCAGTAGCCCAGGGTTAGGCTATGGCTACACCTTC	CASSPGLGYGYTF
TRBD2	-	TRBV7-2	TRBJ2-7	TGTGCCAGCAGCTCCAACAGGGGAGCACTAGCGGGAGGGCTGTACGAGCAGTACTTC	CASSSNRGALAGGLYEQYF
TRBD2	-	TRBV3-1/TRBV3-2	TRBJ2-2	TGTGCCAGCAGCCAAGTGGGAGGGGTAAACACCGGGGAGCTGTTTTTT	CASSQVGGVNTGELFF
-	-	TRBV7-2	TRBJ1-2	TGTGCCAGCAGCCCCGAGGGGACAAAAGGGGGCTACACCTTC	CASSPEGTKGGYTF